The text below deals with one T cell receptor (beta chain). Its antigen is as yet unknown. This entry comes from a study of cytomegalovirus exposure and HLA in healthy donors. General study points: The study labeled fewer than 200 TCR beta chains cytomegalovirus-associated.

Generated by immunoSEQ multiplex PCR, the TCRdb table keeps only in-frame clones and is missing some. This sample has 150,000 to 200,000 clones; 85% occur once, and the top ten carry 16%. V was pared by 3 bases and J by 2 bases, with 3 bases of the junction left unmatched. The CDR3 extends over 14 amino acids. Germline CDR1 SGDLS, CDR2 YYNGEE. The V call is TRBV9, the J call TRBJ2-7; TRBD1 aligns across 9 bases. The sample consisted of PBMCs. The sequence was obtained from a man aged 18-30 years in good health and CMV-seropositive. The CDR3 protein is CASSAGQGTYEQYF. The CDR3 DNA reads TGTGCCAGCAGCGCGGGACAGGGCACCTACGAGCAGTACTTC.